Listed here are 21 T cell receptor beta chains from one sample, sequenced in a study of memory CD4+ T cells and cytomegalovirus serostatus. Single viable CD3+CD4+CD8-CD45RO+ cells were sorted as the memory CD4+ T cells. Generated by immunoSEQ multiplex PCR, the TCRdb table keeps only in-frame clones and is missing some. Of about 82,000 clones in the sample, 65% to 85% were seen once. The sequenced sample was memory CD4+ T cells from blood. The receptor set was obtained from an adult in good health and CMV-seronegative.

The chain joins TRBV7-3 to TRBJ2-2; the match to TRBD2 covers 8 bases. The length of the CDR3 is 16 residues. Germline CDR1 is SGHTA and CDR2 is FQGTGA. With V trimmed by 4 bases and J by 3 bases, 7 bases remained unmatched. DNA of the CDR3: TGTGCCAGCAGCTCACGAGCGGGGGTGGACACCGGGGAGCTGTTTTTT. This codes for CASSSRAGVDTGELFF.

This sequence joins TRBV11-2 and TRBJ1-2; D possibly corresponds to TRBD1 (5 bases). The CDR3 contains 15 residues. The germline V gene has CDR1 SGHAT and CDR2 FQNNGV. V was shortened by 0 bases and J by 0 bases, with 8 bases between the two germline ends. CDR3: CASSLDGGPNYGYTF. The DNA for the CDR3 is TGTGCCAGCAGCTTAGATGGGGGTCCTAACTATGGCTACACCTTC. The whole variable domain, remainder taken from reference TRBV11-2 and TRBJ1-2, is EAGVAQSPRYKIIEKRQSVAFWCNPISGHATLYWYQQILGQGPKLLIQFQNNGVVDDSQLPKDRFSAERLKGVDSTLKIQPAKLEDSAVYLCASSLDGGPNYGYTFGSGTRLTVV.

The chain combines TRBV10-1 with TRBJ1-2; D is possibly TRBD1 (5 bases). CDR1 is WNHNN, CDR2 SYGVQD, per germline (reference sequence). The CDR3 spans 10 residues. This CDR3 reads CVAGGRGYTF. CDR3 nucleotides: TGCGTCGCGGGGGGACGTGGCTACACCTTC.

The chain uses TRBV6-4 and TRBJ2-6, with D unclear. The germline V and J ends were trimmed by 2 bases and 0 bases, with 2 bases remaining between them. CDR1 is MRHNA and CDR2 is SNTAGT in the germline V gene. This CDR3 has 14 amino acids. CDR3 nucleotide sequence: TGTGCCAGCAGTGACGGCTCTGGGGCCAACGTCCTGACTTTC. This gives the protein CASSDGSGANVLTF.

The CDR3 reads CAWSLGARSSYEQYF. Written as DNA, the CDR3 is TGTGCCTGGAGCCTAGGGGCCCGTAGCTCCTACGAGCAGTACTTC. The chain uses TRBV30 and TRBJ2-7, with TRBD1 as a possible D gene (5 bases). This CDR3 is built from 15 residues. Per germline, CDR1 GTSNPN and CDR2 SVGIG (reference sequence). V was cut by 3 bases and J by 0 bases, with 15 bases left in between.

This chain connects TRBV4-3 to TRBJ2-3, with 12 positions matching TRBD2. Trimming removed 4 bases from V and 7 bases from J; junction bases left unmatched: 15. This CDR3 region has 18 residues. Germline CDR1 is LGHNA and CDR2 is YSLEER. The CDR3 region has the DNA TGCGCCAGCAGCCTCGACATAGGAGCTAGCGGGGGGGCAAATACGCAGTATTTT. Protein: CASSLDIGASGGANTQYF.

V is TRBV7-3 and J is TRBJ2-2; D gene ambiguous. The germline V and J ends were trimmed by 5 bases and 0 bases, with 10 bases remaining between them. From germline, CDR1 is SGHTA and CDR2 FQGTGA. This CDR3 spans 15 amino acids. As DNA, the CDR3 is TGTGCCAGCAGCCCAACGGACGCGAACACCGGGGAGCTGTTTTTT. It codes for CASSPTDANTGELFF. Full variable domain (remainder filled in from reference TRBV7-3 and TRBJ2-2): GAGVSQTPSNKVTEKGKYVELRCDPISGHTALYWYRQSLGQGPEFLIYFQGTGAADDSGLPNDRFFAVRPEGSVSTLKIQRTERGDSAVYLCASSPTDANTGELFFGEGSRLTVL.

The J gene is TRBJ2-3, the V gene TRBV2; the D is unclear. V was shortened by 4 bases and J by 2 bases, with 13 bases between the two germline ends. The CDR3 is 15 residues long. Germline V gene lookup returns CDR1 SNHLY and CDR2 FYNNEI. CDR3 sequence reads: CASSALPPPTDTQYF. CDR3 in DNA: TGTGCCAGCAGTGCTCTGCCTCCGCCCACAGATACGCAGTATTTT. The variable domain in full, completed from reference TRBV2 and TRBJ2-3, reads EPEVTQTPSHQVTQMGQEVILRCVPISNHLYFYWYRQILGQKVEFLVSFYNNEISEKSEIFDDQFSVERPDGSNFTLKIRSTKLEDSAMYFCASSALPPPTDTQYFGPGTRLTVL.

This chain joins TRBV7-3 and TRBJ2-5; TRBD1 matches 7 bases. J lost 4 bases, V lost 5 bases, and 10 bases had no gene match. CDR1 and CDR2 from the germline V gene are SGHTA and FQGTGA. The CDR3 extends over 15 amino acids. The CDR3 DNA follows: TGTGCCAGCAGCCCAGGACAGGAGCTCGGAGAGACCCAGTACTTC. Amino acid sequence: CASSPGQELGETQYF.

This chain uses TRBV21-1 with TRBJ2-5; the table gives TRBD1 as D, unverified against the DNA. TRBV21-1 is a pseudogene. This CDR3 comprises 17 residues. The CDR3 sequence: CASSNGGDSPGPETQYF. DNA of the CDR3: TGTGCCAGCAGCAATGGTGGGGATTCGCCAGGGCCAGAGACCCAGTACTTC.

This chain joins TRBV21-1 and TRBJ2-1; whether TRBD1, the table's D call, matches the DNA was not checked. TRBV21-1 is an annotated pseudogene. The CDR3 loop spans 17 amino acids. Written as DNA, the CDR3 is TGTGCCAGCAGCATAATCGGGAGGGACAGGGGTTACAATGAGCAGTTCTTC. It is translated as CASSIIGRDRGYNEQFF.

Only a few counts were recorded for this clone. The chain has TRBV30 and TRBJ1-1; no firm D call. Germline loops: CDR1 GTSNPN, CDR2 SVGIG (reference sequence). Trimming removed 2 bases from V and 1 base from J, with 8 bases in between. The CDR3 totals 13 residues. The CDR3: CAWSMHRNTEAFF. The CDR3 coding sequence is TGTGCCTGGAGTATGCACAGGAACACTGAAGCTTTCTTT.

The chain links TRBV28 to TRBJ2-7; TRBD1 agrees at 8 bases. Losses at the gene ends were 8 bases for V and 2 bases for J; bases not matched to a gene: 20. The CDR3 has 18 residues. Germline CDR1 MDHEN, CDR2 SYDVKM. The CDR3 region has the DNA TGTGCCAGCGAAAACAGGGGGTGGCCAGCGGGCGTGACCTACGAGCAGTACTTC. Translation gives CASENRGWPAGVTYEQYF.

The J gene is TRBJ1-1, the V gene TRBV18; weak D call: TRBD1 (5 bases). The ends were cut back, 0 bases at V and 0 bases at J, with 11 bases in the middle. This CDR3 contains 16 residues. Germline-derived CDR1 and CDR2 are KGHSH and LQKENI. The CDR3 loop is CASSPPGGPMNTEAFF. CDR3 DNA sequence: TGTGCCAGCTCACCACCGGGGGGACCAATGAACACTGAAGCTTTCTTT. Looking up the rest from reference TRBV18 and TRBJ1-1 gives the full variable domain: NAGVMQNPRHLVRRRGQEARLRCSPMKGHSHVYWYRQLPEEGLKFMVYLQKENIIDESGMPKERFSAEFPKEGPSILRIQQVVRGDSAAYFCASSPPGGPMNTEAFFGQGTRLTVV.

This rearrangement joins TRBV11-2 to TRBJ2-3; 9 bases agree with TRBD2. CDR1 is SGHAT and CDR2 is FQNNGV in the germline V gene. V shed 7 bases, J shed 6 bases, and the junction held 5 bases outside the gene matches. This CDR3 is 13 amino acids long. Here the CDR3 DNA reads TGTGCCAGCACGTGGCGGGGGGGCGATACGCAGTATTTT. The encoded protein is CASTWRGGDTQYF.

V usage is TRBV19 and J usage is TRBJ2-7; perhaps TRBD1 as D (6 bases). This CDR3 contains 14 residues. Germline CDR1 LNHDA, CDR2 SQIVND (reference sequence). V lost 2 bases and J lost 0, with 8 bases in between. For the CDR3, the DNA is TGTGCCAGTAGTATATCACAGGGCTCCTACGAGCAGTACTTC. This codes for CASSISQGSYEQYF. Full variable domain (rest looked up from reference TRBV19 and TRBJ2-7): DGGITQSPKYLFRKEGQNVTLSCEQNLNHDAMYWYRQDPGQGLRLIYYSQIVNDFQKGDIAEGYSVSREKKESFPLTVTSAQKNPTAFYLCASSISQGSYEQYFGPGTRLTVT.

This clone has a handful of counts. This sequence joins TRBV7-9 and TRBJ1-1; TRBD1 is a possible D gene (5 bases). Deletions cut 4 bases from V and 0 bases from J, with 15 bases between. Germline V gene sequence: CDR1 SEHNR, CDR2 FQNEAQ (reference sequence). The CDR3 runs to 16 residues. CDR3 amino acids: CASSSQRQLMNTEAFF. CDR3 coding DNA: TGTGCCAGCAGCTCCCAAAGACAGCTTATGAACACTGAAGCTTTCTTT. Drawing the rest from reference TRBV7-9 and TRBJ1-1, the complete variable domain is DTGVSQNPRHKITKRGQNVTFRCDPISEHNRLYWYRQTLGQGPEFLTYFQNEAQLEKSRLLSDRFSAERPKGSFSTLEIQRTEQGDSAMYLCASSSQRQLMNTEAFFGQGTRLTVV.

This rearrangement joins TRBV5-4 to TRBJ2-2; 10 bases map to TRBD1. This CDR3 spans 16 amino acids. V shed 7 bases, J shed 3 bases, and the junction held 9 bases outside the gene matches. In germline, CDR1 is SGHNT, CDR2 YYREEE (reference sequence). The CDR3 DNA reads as TGTGCCAGCCAAGATCCGGGACAGGGGTACACCGGGGAGCTGTTTTTT. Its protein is CASQDPGQGYTGELFF.

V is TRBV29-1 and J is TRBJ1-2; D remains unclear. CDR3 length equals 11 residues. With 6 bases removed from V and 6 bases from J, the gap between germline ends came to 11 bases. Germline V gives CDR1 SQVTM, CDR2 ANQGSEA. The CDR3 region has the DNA TGCAGCGTAGGCCCGGAGGATGGCTACACCTTC. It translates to CSVGPEDGYTF.

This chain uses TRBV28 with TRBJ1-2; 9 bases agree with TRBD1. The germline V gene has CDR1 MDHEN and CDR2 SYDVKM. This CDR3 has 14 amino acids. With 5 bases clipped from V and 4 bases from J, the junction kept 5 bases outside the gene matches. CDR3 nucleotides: TGTGCCAGCAGTAGCGGGACAGGGATCTATGGCTACACCTTC. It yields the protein CASSSGTGIYGYTF.

The CDR3 region is CASRRQGVGYTF. CDR3 DNA: TGTGCCAGCAGGAGACAGGGCGTCGGCTACACCTTC. This chain joins TRBV6-1 and TRBJ1-2; TRBD1 agrees at 7 bases. The germline CDR1 and CDR2 sequences are MNHNS and SASEGT. The ends lost 6 bases at V and 8 bases at J; junction bases unmatched: 6. The CDR3 consists of 12 residues.